These 3 T cell receptor beta chains share one sample of origin, sequenced in a study of T-cell reconstitution after alpha-beta-depleted transplantation in children. This sample's TCRbeta library carried unique molecular identifier barcodes. TCRdb itself ran the PCR reads through MiXCR, one entry per CDR3 protein. The table has 140,000 to 150,000 distinct CDR3 sequences, 8% to 10% seen once. The source material was PBMCs, mostly from graft donor cells, sampled 180 days after TCRalphabeta/CD19-depleted stem cell transplant. Source of these receptors: a female patient aged 2-10 years who had a stem cell transplant for congenital amegakaryocytic thrombocytopenia, so the T cells may come from the graft donor.

This clonotype was counted ten times or more. The chain links TRBV6-2 or TRBV6-3 to TRBJ2-4, with 13 bases aligning to TRBD2. Germline V gene lookup returns CDR1 MNHEY and CDR2 SVGEGT. V was pared by 6 bases and J by 0 bases, with 17 bases of the junction left unmatched. The CDR3 consists of 21 residues. In DNA, the CDR3 is TGTGCCAGCAGCCGGGACCAGAGGGGACTAGCGGGACCTCTAGCCAAAAACATTCAGTACTTC. Encoded protein: CASSRDQRGLAGPLAKNIQYF.

The chain is built from TRBV5-1 and TRBJ2-2; 7 nucleotides align to TRBD2. The CDR3 consists of 16 residues. Trimming removed 0 bases from V and 1 base from J; junction bases left unmatched: 3. The V gene's germline CDR1 is SGHRS and CDR2 YFSETQ. The CDR3 sequence is CASSLASGVNTGELFF. The CDR3 DNA is TGCGCCAGCAGCTTGGCCAGCGGGGTGAACACCGGGGAGCTGTTTTTT.

In the case of this clonotype: A much larger clone differs by one base, so this may be a read error. The gene calls are TRBV29-1 and TRBJ1-2, with TRBD1 identical over 8 bases. The CDR3 has 12 amino acids. Germline V gives CDR1 SQVTM, CDR2 ANQGSEA. The ends lost 8 bases at V and 3 bases at J; junction bases unmatched: 5. In DNA form, the CDR3 reads TGCAGCTGGGACAGGCCCCACTATGGCTACACCTTC. Protein: CSWDRPHYGYTF.